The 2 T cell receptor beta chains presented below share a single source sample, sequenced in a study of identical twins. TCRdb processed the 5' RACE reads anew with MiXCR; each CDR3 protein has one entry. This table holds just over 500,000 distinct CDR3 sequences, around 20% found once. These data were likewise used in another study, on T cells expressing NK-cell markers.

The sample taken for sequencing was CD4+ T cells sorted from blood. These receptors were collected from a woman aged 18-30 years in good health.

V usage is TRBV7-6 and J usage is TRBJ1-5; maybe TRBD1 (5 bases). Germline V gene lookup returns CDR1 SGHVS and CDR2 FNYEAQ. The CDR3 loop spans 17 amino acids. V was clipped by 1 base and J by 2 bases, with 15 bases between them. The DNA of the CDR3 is TGTGCCAGCAGCTTAGAGCGCAGGGCTAGGGGCAATCAGCCCCAGCATTTT. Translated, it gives CASSLERRARGNQPQHF.

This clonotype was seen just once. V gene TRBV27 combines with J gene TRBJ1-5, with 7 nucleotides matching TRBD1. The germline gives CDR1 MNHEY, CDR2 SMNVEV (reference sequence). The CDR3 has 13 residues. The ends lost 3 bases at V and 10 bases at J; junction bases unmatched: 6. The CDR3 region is CASSFDRESPQHF. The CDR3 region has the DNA TGTGCCAGCAGTTTCGACAGGGAAAGTCCCCAGCATTTT.